The 6 T cell receptor beta chains below come from one sample, sequenced in a study of technical replicates of blood from a handful of donors. Sequenced by immunoSEQ multiplex PCR; TCRdb stores in-frame clones only, minus some. The table has about 83,000 clones, 96% seen once. Specimen: T cells isolated from PBMCs. The source is a human donor in good health.

The V gene is TRBV19, the J gene TRBJ1-3; D unresolved. The ends were cut back, 11 bases at V and 0 bases at J, with 17 bases in the middle. The CDR3 contains 15 residues. CDR1 is LNHDA, CDR2 SQIVND, per germline (reference sequence). The CDR3 here is CAPEVQINSGNTIYF. The CDR3 nucleotides are TGTGCCCCAGAGGTTCAGATCAACTCTGGAAACACCATATATTTT.

The chain uses TRBV21-1 and TRBJ2-2; TRBD2, as called in the table, went unchecked against the DNA. TRBV21-1 has pseudogene status. The length of the CDR3 is 16 residues. The CDR3 sequence: CASSLEGPENTGELFF. The CDR3 DNA reads as TGTGCCAGCAGCCTGGAGGGCCCTGAGAACACCGGGGAGCTGTTTTTT.

The V gene is TRBV25-1, the J gene TRBJ2-1; 7 bases map to TRBD2. The CDR3 sequence is 14 residues long. Per the germline V gene, CDR1 is MGHDK and CDR2 is SYGVNS. After removal of 4 bases from V and 4 bases from J, the junction contained 4 bases not matched to a gene. The CDR3 is CASSVGGGYNEQFF. CDR3 sequence (DNA): TGTGCCAGCAGTGTCGGGGGAGGGTACAATGAGCAGTTCTTC.

The gene calls are TRBV19 and TRBJ2-5; 11 nucleotides align to TRBD2. J gave up 2 bases and V 6 bases, and 8 bases lay outside the gene matches. The CDR3 has 16 residues. Germline V gives CDR1 LNHDA, CDR2 SQIVND (reference sequence). CDR3 protein: CASSPLAGVKQETQYF. CDR3 DNA sequence: TGTGCCAGTAGCCCACTAGCGGGAGTAAAACAAGAGACCCAGTACTTC.

This chain uses TRBV4-1 with TRBJ2-5, with TRBD2 matching over 8 bases. The CDR3 sequence is 19 residues long. After removal of 0 bases from V and 5 bases from J, the junction contained 17 bases not matched to a gene. The germline gives CDR1 MGHRA, CDR2 YSYEKL. CDR3 in amino acids: CASSQDQLLAGTIGETQYF. In DNA form, the CDR3 reads TGCGCCAGCAGCCAAGATCAGTTGCTAGCGGGCACCATTGGGGAGACCCAGTACTTC.

This chain connects TRBV7-9 to TRBJ2-7; D not certain. CDR3 size: 14 residues. Looked up from germline, CDR1 is SEHNR and CDR2 is FQNEAQ (reference sequence). V dropped 5 bases and J dropped 5 bases, with 16 bases sitting between them. In DNA form, the CDR3 reads TGTGCCAGCAGCCTCCGGAGTAGAGGCGACGAGCAGTACTTC. Its translation is CASSLRSRGDEQYF.